A single sample is the source of the 11 T cell receptor beta chains below, sequenced in a study of post-analysis software for immune sequencing data. Study-level findings and limits: A few TRBV segments appeared more often in patients than in controls, and TRBV5-6, TRBV5-1 and TRBV20-1 were among these.

No antigen has been identified for these receptors. Incorporated into the TCR beta cDNA libraries were unique molecular identifiers, which served to reduce PCR and sequencing biases. TCRdb re-derived calls from the PCR reads in MiXCR, one entry per CDR3 protein. The table records a few hundred thousand distinct CDR3 sequences, under 40% of them present only once. Sequencing was performed on blood. The receptors come from a girl aged 2-17 years with multiple sclerosis.

The table lists this clonotype with many counts. J is TRBJ2-5 and V is TRBV29-1, with a possible D match to TRBD1 (5 bases). Germline lookup yields CDR1 SQVTM and CDR2 ANQGSEA. V shed 2 bases and J shed 4 bases, with 5 bases lying between them. This CDR3 spans 11 amino acids. CDR3 in amino acids: CSVEQGETQYF. CDR3 coding DNA: TGCAGCGTTGAACAGGGAGAGACCCAGTACTTC. The variable domain in full, with the rest retrieved from reference TRBV29-1 and TRBJ2-5, is SAVISQKPSRDICQRGTSLTIQCQVDSQVTMMFWYRQQPGQSLTLIATANQGSEATYESGFVIDKFPISRPNLTFSTLTVSNMSPEDSSIYLCSVEQGETQYFGPGTRLLVL.

This clonotype turned up a few times. The chain has TRBV15 and TRBJ1-6, with D perhaps matching TRBD1 (5 bases). The CDR3 runs 15 residues. Germline V gene lookup returns CDR1 LNHNV and CDR2 YYDKDF (reference sequence). V lost 3 bases and J 10 bases, leaving 16 bases between the germline ends. CDR3 DNA sequence: TGTGCCACCAGCAGGGGTCTGGTGGGACGGTCACCCCTCCACTTT. This encodes CATSRGLVGRSPLHF.

The V and J genes are TRBV6-5 and TRBJ1-4; D is ambiguous. CDR3 length: 15 residues. Trimming pared 0 bases from V and 8 bases from J, leaving 13 bases between. The germline CDR1 and CDR2 sequences are MNHEY and SVGAGI. The CDR3 coding sequence is TGTGCCAGCAGTTACTCGGCAGGTCGTAACGAAAAACTGTTTTTT. Translation: CASSYSAGRNEKLFF.

This clonotype was seen only a few times. The chain uses TRBV9 and TRBJ2-5; D may correspond to TRBD1 or TRBD2 (5 bases each). This CDR3 spans 13 amino acids. Trimming cost V 7 bases and J 5 bases, with 15 bases left between them. CDR1 and CDR2 (germline): SGDLS, YYNGEE. DNA for the CDR3: TGTGCCAGCGGGAGAGGGGACGCGGAGACCCAGTACTTC. Amino acid sequence: CASGRGDAETQYF.

Only a few counts were recorded for this clonotype. At one end, the junction sequence differs from germline, possibly due to a read error. The chain has TRBV29-1 and TRBJ2-5, with TRBD2 matching over 12 bases. The V gene's germline CDR1 is SQVTM and CDR2 ANQGSEA. The CDR3 is 16 amino acids. CDR3 in DNA: TGCAGCGTCGAAGGGAGTCTAGCGGGGGGGAGAGAGACCCAGTACTTC. Amino acids: CSVEGSLAGGRETQYF.

This chain connects TRBV4-1 to TRBJ2-7, with 10 bases matching TRBD1. The CDR3 is made up of 16 amino acids. Losses at the gene ends were 5 bases for V and 2 bases for J; bases not matched to a gene: 9. Germline CDR1 is MGHRA and CDR2 is YSYEKL. The CDR3 loop reads CASSVPGTGVPYEQYF. CDR3 nucleotide sequence: TGCGCCAGCAGCGTCCCCGGGACAGGGGTACCCTACGAGCAGTACTTC.

This clonotype turned up a few times. This chain links TRBV5-5 with TRBJ2-5; tentatively, D is TRBD1 or TRBD2 (5 bases each). Germline loops: CDR1 SGHKS, CDR2 YYEKEE (reference sequence). CDR3 size: 14 residues. Trimming removed 1 base at V and 5 bases at J, with 12 bases between. The CDR3 DNA reads TGTGCCAGCAGCTTGCCGCAGGGACGGGAGACCCAGTACTTC. This translates into CASSLPQGRETQYF.

The chain joins TRBV7-2 to TRBJ2-3; TRBD2 matches at 7 bases. V dropped 4 bases and J dropped 4; count of bases not matched to a gene: 2. CDR3 length equals 13 residues. In germline, CDR1 is SGHTA, CDR2 FQGNSA. This CDR3 reads CASSYREADTQYF. The CDR3 DNA is TGTGCCAGCAGCTACCGGGAGGCAGATACGCAGTATTTT.

This clonotype was counted a few times. The chain combines TRBV20-1 with TRBJ1-1, with D unresolved. Trimming removed 5 bases from V and 4 bases from J, with 14 bases in between. Germline CDR1 DFQATT, CDR2 SNEGSKA (reference sequence). The CDR3 runs to 13 residues. CDR3 protein: CSARRGLGTEAFF. CDR3 in DNA: TGCAGTGCTCGACGGGGTCTAGGCACTGAAGCTTTCTTT.

As concerns this clonotype: A read error may produce the germline difference seen at one junction end. This chain joins TRBV28 and TRBJ2-5, with 7 bases lining up with TRBD2. Germline CDR1 and CDR2: MDHEN and SYDVKM. The CDR3 contains 16 residues. DNA for the CDR3: TGTGCTAGCAGTCTAGAACCCGGGACTATCCAAGAGACCCAGTACTTC. Its translation is CASSLEPGTIQETQYF.

This clonotype was counted ten times or more. The chain uses TRBV6-1 and TRBJ2-3; the match to TRBD2 covers 13 bases. Germline loops: CDR1 MNHNS, CDR2 SASEGT. J gave up 3 bases and V 5 bases, and 8 bases lay outside the gene matches. CDR3 size: 17 residues. The DNA for the CDR3 is TGTGCCAGCAGTAGCACGGGACTAGCGGGGAGTACAGATACGCAGTATTTT. It specifies CASSSTGLAGSTDTQYF.